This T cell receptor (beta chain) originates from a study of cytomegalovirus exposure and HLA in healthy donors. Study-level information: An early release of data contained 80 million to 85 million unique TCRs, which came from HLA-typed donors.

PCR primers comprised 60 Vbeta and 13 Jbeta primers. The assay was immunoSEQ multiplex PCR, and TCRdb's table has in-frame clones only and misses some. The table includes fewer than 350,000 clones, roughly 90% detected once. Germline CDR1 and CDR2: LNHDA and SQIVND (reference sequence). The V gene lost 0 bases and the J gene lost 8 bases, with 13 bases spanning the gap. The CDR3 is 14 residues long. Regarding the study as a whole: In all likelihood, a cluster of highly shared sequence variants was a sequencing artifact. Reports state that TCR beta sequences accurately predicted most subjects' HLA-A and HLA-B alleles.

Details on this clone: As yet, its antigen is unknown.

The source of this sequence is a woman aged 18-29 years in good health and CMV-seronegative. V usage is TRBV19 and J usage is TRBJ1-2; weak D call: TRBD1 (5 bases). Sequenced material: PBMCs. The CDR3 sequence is CASSIDYTGWGYTF. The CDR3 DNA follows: TGTGCCAGTAGTATAGATTATACAGGATGGGGCTACACCTTC.